One and the same sample provided the 7 T cell receptor beta chains below, sequenced in a study of early T cells in non-severe SARS-CoV-2 infection. From the 5' RACE reads, TCRdb called clonotypes with MiXCR, one entry per CDR3 protein. The table shows approximately 71,000 distinct CDR3 sequences, with 9% to 15% occurring only once. Sequenced: whole blood. Receptors were obtained from an adult who was a healthcare worker with PCR-confirmed SARS-CoV-2 infection or an uninfected control (not recorded which).

This clonotype was observed many times. The V and J genes are TRBV6-1 and TRBJ2-4, with D hard to call. V was clipped by 2 bases and J by 0 bases, with 8 bases between them. The CDR3 covers 15 residues. Germline-derived CDR1 and CDR2 are MNHNS and SASEGT. The CDR3 loop is CASSETGGAKNIQYF. Here the CDR3 DNA reads TGTGCCAGCAGTGAAACGGGCGGAGCCAAAAACATTCAGTACTTC.

This clonotype appeared a few times. The chain has TRBV7-6 and TRBJ1-5; 9 bases are a match to TRBD1. The germline V gene encodes CDR1 SGHVS and CDR2 FNYEAQ. With V trimmed by 5 bases and J by 7 bases, 9 bases remained unmatched. CDR3 length: 15 amino acids. The CDR3 loop reads CASSAEAGQGQPQHF. The CDR3 region has the DNA TGTGCCAGCAGCGCGGAAGCGGGACAGGGACAGCCCCAGCATTTT.

The chain links TRBV2 to TRBJ1-3; 8 bases line up with TRBD1. The CDR3 is 17 residues long. The V gene end was trimmed by 11 bases and the J gene end by 0 bases; junction bases not matched to a gene: 15. CDR1 and CDR2 from the germline V gene are SNHLY and FYNNEI. For the CDR3, the DNA is TGTGCCGGCGGAACAGGGGGGCTTATGACCTCTGGAAACACCATATATTTT. Its translation: CAGGTGGLMTSGNTIYF.

The chain couples TRBV6-1 to TRBJ2-1, with D possibly TRBD1 on 6 matching bases. The CDR3 is made up of 14 amino acids. The germline CDR1 and CDR2 sequences are MNHNS and SASEGT. The V end lost 5 bases, the J end lost 5 bases, and 13 bases lay between the germline ends. CDR3 nucleotide sequence: TGTGCCAGCAGTTATCTGACAGGAAACAATGAGCAGTTCTTC. Encoded protein: CASSYLTGNNEQFF.

The chain recombines TRBV29-1 with TRBJ2-1; D gene unclear. Trimming took 6 bases from V and 2 from J, leaving 5 bases between them. Germline CDR1 reads SQVTM; CDR2 reads ANQGSEA. The CDR3 runs 11 residues. The DNA for the CDR3 is TGCAGCGTGGGAACCTACAATGAGCAGTTCTTC. It yields the protein CSVGTYNEQFF.

The chain joins TRBV6-2 or TRBV6-3 to TRBJ2-1, with 14 bases identical to TRBD2. The trim removed 6 bases at V and 2 bases at J, leaving 3 bases unmatched. The CDR3 extends over 16 amino acids. In germline, CDR1 is MNHEY, CDR2 SVGEGT. CDR3 amino acids: CASRGLAGDTYNEQFF. CDR3 nucleotide sequence: TGTGCCAGCAGGGGACTAGCGGGGGATACCTACAATGAGCAGTTCTTC.

This clonotype was seen ten or more times. The gene calls are TRBV7-8 and TRBJ2-7, with 10 positions matching TRBD2. CDR3 length equals 14 residues. CDR1 SGHVS and CDR2 FQNEAQ come from the germline V gene. V lost 4 bases and J lost 6; bases outside the gene matches: 6. The chain's CDR3 is CASSSSSGRFEQYF. In DNA, the CDR3 is TGTGCCAGCAGCTCCTCTAGCGGGAGATTCGAGCAGTACTTC.